Each of the 30 T cell receptor beta chains below was sequenced from the same sample in a study of molecular identifiers for immune sequencing clone quantification (dated by TCRdb to about 2018). Library prep was done by PCR. TCRdb names Illumina HiSeq 4000 as the instrument used. Starting from the raw public reads, TCRdb applied fastp trimming at Q25, assembled clones with MiXCR and retained in-frame beta chains. One record per CDR3 amino acid sequence lists the most common genes and DNA. The table for this sample lists about half a million distinct CDR3 sequences; about a fifth of them were counted only once. The biggest ten clones account for more than 0.8% of the sample. The sequenced material came from naive CD8+ T cells from blood, with Jurkat cell RNA spiked in. Taken with the paper, the label for cell subset or site translates to: FACS-sorted CD8+CD4-CCR7+CD45RA+ naive T cells. The source of these receptors is a human donor in good health. Some libraries in this study had Jurkat cell RNA spiked in.

This clonotype was counted a single time. This could be a read error, since a much larger clone is one nucleotide away. This chain joins TRBV5-1 and TRBJ2-5; 11 bases match TRBD2. CDR3 length: 19 amino acids. The V gene's germline CDR1 is SGHRS and CDR2 YFSETQ. The CDR3 nucleotides read TGCGCCAGCAGCTTGAGCCCCACCTCGACTAGCGGGACATCGAGGACCCTGTACTTC. It yields the protein CASSLSPTSTSGTSRTLYF. The complete variable domain, with remaining parts taken from reference TRBV5-1 and TRBJ2-5, reads KAGVTQTPRYLIKTRGQQVTLSCSPISGHRSVSWYQQTPGQGLQFLFEYFSETQRNKGNFPGRFSGRQFSNSRSEMNVSTLELGDSALYLCASSLSPTSTSGTSRTLYFGPGTRLLVL.

The genes are TRBV9 and TRBJ2-2, with D perhaps matching TRBD1 (5 bases). Germline CDR1 is SGDLS and CDR2 is YYNGEE. V gave up 3 bases and J gave up 6 bases, with 15 bases separating them. The CDR3 length is 15 residues. CDR3 in amino acids: CASSEGIGAAGELFF. Written as DNA, the CDR3 is TGTGCCAGCAGCGAGGGGATAGGGGCGGCCGGGGAGCTGTTTTTT.

In its sample, this clonotype was seen many times. The chain couples TRBV6-2 or TRBV6-3 to TRBJ2-3; TRBD1 aligns across 7 bases. The V gene's germline CDR1 is MNHEY and CDR2 SVGEGT. CDR3 length equals 15 residues. The V gene end was trimmed by 5 bases and the J gene end by 2 bases; junction bases not matched to a gene: 7. CDR3 in amino acids: CASSTRDSNTDTQYF. Here the CDR3 DNA reads TGTGCCAGCAGTACCCGGGACAGTAACACAGATACGCAGTATTTT.

The chain joins TRBV6-2 or TRBV6-3 to TRBJ2-7, with D possibly matching TRBD2 (5 bases). This CDR3 is 20 amino acids long. Germline CDR1 and CDR2: MNHEY and SVGEGT. The V end lost 0 bases, the J end lost 4 bases, and 28 bases lay between the germline ends. The CDR3 protein is CASSYSPTGIMDGFTYEQYF. Here the CDR3 DNA reads TGTGCCAGCAGTTACTCCCCAACCGGGATAATGGATGGTTTTACGTACGAGCAGTACTTC.

Ten or more counts support this clonotype. The CDR3 nucleotides are TGTGCCAGCAGTACCACGGGATTCGAGGCAGATACGCAGTATTTT. It specifies CASSTTGFEADTQYF. The chain joins TRBV12-3 or TRBV12-4 to TRBJ2-3; TRBD2 is a possible D gene (5 bases). There are 15 residues in the CDR3. Between the trimmed V and J ends, which lost 5 bases and 4 bases, there was a span of 16 bases.

The chain uses TRBV11-2 and TRBJ2-7, with 8 positions matching TRBD1. CDR3 size: 15 residues. CDR1 and CDR2 from the germline V gene are SGHAT and FQNNGV. Trimming took 4 bases from V and 0 from J; bases not matched to a gene: 5. The CDR3 coding sequence is TGTGCCAGCAGCTCTGGACAGGGAACCTCCTACGAGCAGTACTTC. Translated, it gives CASSSGQGTSYEQYF.

There are many counts of this clonotype. This chain joins TRBV25-1 and TRBJ2-3; perhaps TRBD1 as D (6 bases). From germline, CDR1 is MGHDK and CDR2 SYGVNS. V dropped 7 bases and J dropped 14 bases, with 16 bases sitting between them. This CDR3 spans 11 amino acids. CDR3 sequence: CASTGQRERYF. The CDR3 DNA is TGTGCCAGCACCGGACAGAGGGAGCGGTATTTT.

The table lists this clonotype with many counts. The chain joins TRBV7-9 to TRBJ2-3, with 9 nucleotides matching TRBD1. The CDR3 contains 15 residues. The V gene end was trimmed by 4 bases and the J gene end by 3 bases; junction bases not matched to a gene: 5. CDR1 is SEHNR and CDR2 is FQNEAQ in the germline V gene (reference sequence). The DNA for the CDR3 is TGTGCCAGCAGCTCCGGACAGGGGTTGACAGATACGCAGTATTTT. This codes for CASSSGQGLTDTQYF.

At least ten counts were recorded for this clonotype. The chain combines TRBV6-5 with TRBJ1-2, with 10 bases matching TRBD1. The junction had 6 bases not matched to a gene; V was cut back by 7 bases and J by 4 bases. The CDR3 has 14 amino acids. Per germline, CDR1 MNHEY and CDR2 SVGAGI. The CDR3 region has the DNA TGTGCCAGCAAGCCCGGGACAGGGGTCTATGGCTACACCTTC. Translating it yields CASKPGTGVYGYTF.

This clonotype was observed once. This chain connects TRBV12-3 or TRBV12-4 to TRBJ1-5, with D possibly matching TRBD1 (6 bases). The CDR3 extends over 14 amino acids. The V end lost 3 bases, the J end lost 7 bases, and 13 bases lay between the germline ends. For the CDR3, the DNA is TGTGCCAGCAGTTTGGGGGGGACACCGCAGCCCCAGCATTTT. Translating gives CASSLGGTPQPQHF.

This clonotype was seen many times. The chain carries TRBV2 and TRBJ2-7; 10 nucleotides align to TRBD2. Unmatched junction bases numbered 7, after V lost 2 bases and J lost 3 bases. This CDR3 is 16 amino acids long. Germline V gives CDR1 SNHLY, CDR2 FYNNEI. Written as DNA, the CDR3 is TGTGCCAGCAGTGAATTTACTAGCGGGGCCGGCTACGAGCAGTACTTC. Its translation: CASSEFTSGAGYEQYF. Full variable domain (outside the CDR3, taken from reference TRBV2 and TRBJ2-7): EPEVTQTPSHQVTQMGQEVILRCVPISNHLYFYWYRQILGQKVEFLVSFYNNEISEKSEIFDDQFSVERPDGSNFTLKIRSTKLEDSAMYFCASSEFTSGAGYEQYFGPGTRLTVT.

This clonotype was observed a handful of times. V is TRBV11-3 and J is TRBJ2-7; TRBD2 agrees at 12 bases. Germline CDR1 SGHNT, CDR2 YENEEA. V lost 5 bases and J lost 7; bases outside the gene matches: 3. The CDR3 is 13 amino acids. CDR3 nucleotide sequence: TGTGCCAGCAGCCCAGGGACTAGCGGGGAGCAGTACTTC. This sequence encodes CASSPGTSGEQYF.

This sequence joins TRBV20-1 and TRBJ2-7; D assignment may be TRBD1 or TRBD2 (5 bases each). The CDR3 is made up of 15 amino acids. The V end was cut by 8 bases, the J end by 7 bases, with 27 bases between. From germline, CDR1 is DFQATT and CDR2 SNEGSKA (reference sequence). CDR3 loop: CSTLPTLGQGREQYF. The CDR3 DNA reads as TGCAGTACCCTACCGACCCTGGGGCAGGGACGGGAGCAGTACTTC.

This clonotype was seen many times. The chain links TRBV7-3 to TRBJ2-6; D is uncertain. CDR3 length: 16 residues. V was clipped by 5 bases and J by 4 bases, with 15 bases between them. Germline V gene lookup returns CDR1 SGHTA and CDR2 FQGTGA. The DNA of the CDR3 is TGTGCCAGCAGCCCCATCGACGAGCTGGGGGCCAACGTCCTGACTTTC. Its translation is CASSPIDELGANVLTF. The full variable domain, in which reference TRBV7-3 and TRBJ2-6 provide the parts outside the CDR3, is GAGVSQTPSNKVTEKGKYVELRCDPISGHTALYWYRQSLGQGPEFLIYFQGTGAADDSGLPNDRFFAVRPEGSVSTLKIQRTERGDSAVYLCASSPIDELGANVLTFGAGSRLTVL.

This clonotype has a handful of counts. This chain connects TRBV19 to TRBJ1-1, with D unresolved. Germline V gives CDR1 LNHDA, CDR2 SQIVND (reference sequence). This CDR3 contains 14 residues. With 2 bases removed from V and 0 bases from J, the gap between germline ends came to 7 bases. CDR3 nucleotides: TGTGCCAGTAGTATAATCGGGGTGAACACTGAAGCTTTCTTT. Protein product: CASSIIGVNTEAFF.

Remarks on this clonotype: A read error may explain this, as a much larger clone is one base away. This sequence joins TRBV29-1 and TRBJ2-1; D uncertain. The germline V and J ends were trimmed by 6 bases and 7 bases, with 19 bases remaining between them. Germline V gene lookup returns CDR1 SQVTM and CDR2 ANQGSEA. CDR3 length: 14 amino acids. The CDR3, as DNA: TGCAGCGTGACAACCAACAGTGATGCGAATGAGCAGTTCTTC. Translated: CSVTTNSDANEQFF.

Many counts were recorded for this clonotype. The chain has TRBV28 and TRBJ1-1, with 8 bases lining up with TRBD1. Germline trimming cut 10 bases from V and 0 bases from J; bases unmatched to any gene: 13. CDR3 size: 16 residues. Germline values: CDR1 MDHEN, CDR2 SYDVKM. CDR3 in DNA: TGTGCCATCAAACCGAGGACAGGGCTCATGAACACTGAAGCTTTCTTT. This gives the protein CAIKPRTGLMNTEAFF.

This clonotype was seen ten or more times. The chain combines TRBV27 with TRBJ2-1; 9 bases are a match to TRBD1. Trimming cost V 5 bases and J 9 bases; bases outside gene matches: 8. The CDR3 is 14 residues long. Germline CDR1 MNHEY, CDR2 SMNVEV (reference sequence). CDR3 protein: CASSQTTGGSEQFF. CDR3 bases: TGTGCCAGCAGTCAGACAACAGGGGGCTCTGAGCAGTTCTTC.

In this sample, this clonotype turned up many times. V usage is TRBV19 and J usage is TRBJ2-7, with a possible D match to TRBD1 (6 bases). Germline CDR1 LNHDA, CDR2 SQIVND (reference sequence). Trimming took 5 bases from V and 0 from J, leaving 11 bases between them. The length of the CDR3 is 14 residues. In nucleotides, the CDR3 is TGTGCCAGTAGTCCGGGACAAGCCTCCTACGAGCAGTACTTC. It specifies CASSPGQASYEQYF.

This rearrangement joins TRBV20-1 to TRBJ2-2; D could derive from TRBD1 or TRBD2 (5 bases each). Germline assignment: CDR1 DFQATT and CDR2 SNEGSKA (reference sequence). Trimming removed 0 bases from V and 1 base from J, with 18 bases in between. The CDR3 consists of 18 residues. CDR3 bases: TGCAGTGCTAGAGACCCTAAAAGAGGGGAACAGAACACCGGGGAGCTGTTTTTT. Its translation is CSARDPKRGEQNTGELFF.

This clonotype has only a few counts. V and J are TRBV30 and TRBJ1-1, with a tentative D call TRBD1 (5 bases). CDR3 length equals 12 residues. In germline, CDR1 is GTSNPN, CDR2 SVGIG (reference sequence). V lost 2 bases, J lost 3 bases, and 7 bases lay in between. Written as DNA, the CDR3 is TGTGCCTGGAGTTTACAGGACACTGAAGCTTTCTTT. Its protein product is CAWSLQDTEAFF.

The chain combines TRBV5-6 with TRBJ1-2; D remains ambiguous. Germline-derived CDR1 and CDR2 are SGHDT and YYEEEE. V was clipped by 1 base and J by 1 base, with 11 bases between them. CDR3 length: 15 residues. CDR3 loop: CASSLRVQSNYGYTF. CDR3 nucleotides: TGTGCCAGCAGCTTGAGGGTACAGAGTAACTATGGCTACACCTTC.

The chain uses TRBV21-1 and TRBJ2-2; the table's D call, TRBD1, was not checked against the DNA. TRBV21-1 is flagged as a pseudogene. This CDR3 spans 20 amino acids. The CDR3 sequence: CASSGRCGWWARRHTGELFF. The CDR3 DNA reads as TGTGCCAGCAGCGGGCGTTGTGGGTGGTGGGCTCGTCGCCACACCGGGGAGCTGTTTTTT.

In its sample, this clonotype was seen a few times. V and J are TRBV13 and TRBJ2-7; D possibly corresponds to TRBD2 (5 bases). The CDR3 extends over 13 amino acids. Germline CDR1 and CDR2: PRHDT and FYEKMQ (reference sequence). Trimming cost V 1 base and J 5 bases, with 9 bases left between them. This CDR3 reads CASSLARRHEQYF. Written as DNA, the CDR3 is TGTGCCAGCAGCTTAGCCAGGAGGCACGAGCAGTACTTC.

This clonotype was seen only a few times. CDR3 protein: CAISEPAAEQETQYF. The CDR3 coding sequence is TGTGCCATCAGTGAGCCCGCGGCGGAGCAAGAGACCCAGTACTTC. V and J are TRBV10-3 and TRBJ2-5; no definite D call. V lost 2 bases and J 2 bases, leaving 12 bases between the germline ends. The V gene's germline CDR1 is ENHRY and CDR2 SYGVKD. The CDR3 covers 15 residues.

The V gene is TRBV9, the J gene TRBJ2-5; 9 bases map to TRBD2. Germline CDR1 reads SGDLS; CDR2 reads YYNGEE. CDR3 length: 12 amino acids. J gave up 13 bases and V 4 bases, and 8 bases lay outside the gene matches. The CDR3 DNA follows: TGTGCCAGCAGCTTCAGCGGGGGGATCCGGTACTTC. Its translation: CASSFSGGIRYF. Supplemented by reference TRBV9 and TRBJ2-5, the full variable domain reads DSGVTQTPKHLITATGQRVTLRCSPRSGDLSVYWYQQSLDQGLQFLIQYYNGEERAKGNILERFSAQQFPDLHSELNLSSLELGDSALYFCASSFSGGIRYFGPGTRLLVL.

This chain links TRBV4-1 with TRBJ1-6; no clear D gene. This CDR3 is 12 amino acids long. The ends were cut back, 1 base at V and 7 bases at J, with 2 bases in the middle. Germline V gene sequence: CDR1 MGHRA, CDR2 YSYEKL. The CDR3 DNA is TGCGCCAGCAGCCAAGTGAATTCACCCCTCCACTTT. Translating it yields CASSQVNSPLHF.

This clonotype was counted a few times. A junction boundary mismatches the germline segment, possibly from a read error. The chain has TRBV6-5 and TRBJ2-7, with TRBD2 matching over 14 bases. Germline V gene data show CDR1 as MNHEY and CDR2 as SVGAGI. CDR3 size: 14 residues. The CDR3 reads CASSPTSGRGLLNF. The DNA for the CDR3 is TGTGCCAGCAGCCCGACTAGCGGGAGGGGCCTCTTGAACTTC.

This clonotype has only a few counts. The chain links TRBV5-4 to TRBJ1-1; maybe TRBD1 (5 bases). The germline V and J ends were trimmed by 1 base and 2 bases, with 9 bases remaining between them. Germline lookup yields CDR1 SGHNT and CDR2 YYREEE (reference sequence). This CDR3 has 14 amino acids. CDR3 in DNA: TGTGCCAGCAGCTTGCAGGGAACTAACACTGAAGCTTTCTTT. It codes for CASSLQGTNTEAFF.

This clonotype has a count of ten or more. The V and J genes are TRBV4-1 and TRBJ2-1; D perhaps matches TRBD2 (5 bases). This CDR3 region has 16 residues. Germline-derived CDR1 and CDR2 are MGHRA and YSYEKL. V lost 0 bases and J 0 bases, leaving 9 bases between the germline ends. For the CDR3, the DNA is TGCGCCAGCAGCCAAGAAGAGGGCTCCTCCTACAATGAGCAGTTCTTC. Its translation: CASSQEEGSSYNEQFF.